This note documents a single T cell receptor (beta chain) sequence. Profiled with immunoSEQ multiplex PCR; TCRdb holds only in-frame clones, not every one. The table includes approximately 120,000 clones, more than 70% detected once. These data belong to a study of blood T cell repertoires in COVID-19. Whole-study context: PBMCs, B-cell-depleted T cells, or T cells were the source of the cDNA or gDNA that made up the material.

The trim removed 3 bases at V and 4 bases at J, leaving 3 bases unmatched. Germline lookup yields CDR1 KGHSH and CDR2 LQKENI. This CDR3 has 14 residues. The sample was peripheral blood. This TCR came from a human donor in a cohort sampled during active COVID-19. The gene calls are TRBV18 and TRBJ2-7, with TRBD1 identical over 10 bases. CDR3 bases: TGTGCCAGCTCACCCGGACAGGGGGAGTACGAGCAGTACTTC. Residues: CASSPGQGEYEQYF.